This T cell receptor beta chain was captured by sequencing in a study of blood T cell repertoires in COVID-19. At the level of the study: Collection of acute and convalescent COVID-19 samples took place in the United States, Italy and Spain. Sample material is recorded as cDNA or gDNA derived from T cells, B-cell-depleted T cells, or PBMCs.

Per the germline V gene, CDR1 is SEHNR and CDR2 is FQNEAQ (reference sequence). The ends were cut back, 10 bases at V and 5 bases at J, with 14 bases in the middle. The CDR3 spans 12 residues. Per the original data handling: By means of reference gene primer amplification, nucleated cell counts were estimated. Profiling relied on immunoSEQ multiplex PCR, and the TCRdb table lists in-frame clones only, not all of them. Clone size and V and J calls were adopted from that table, with D and trimming inferred from the DNA. The top ten hold roughly 2.1% of the sample, which has roughly 150,000 clones, under 95% seen once. This clone was counted a single time.

The J gene is TRBJ2-5, the V gene TRBV7-9; D may be TRBD2 (6 bases). This receptor was identified in a man between 18 and 35 years old with acute or convalescent COVID-19. Source material: peripheral blood. The CDR3 spells CAISFGGETQYF. The CDR3 DNA is TGTGCCATCTCCTTTGGGGGGGAGACCCAGTACTTC.